The TCR beta chain under discussion was sequenced for a study of shared clonotypes between healthy human individuals. In the study overall: Participating donors consisted of two women and three men aged 18 to 49.

CD45RA-negative memory and CD45RA+ naive subsets were split from the CD4+ cells. This CDR3 has 16 residues. J lost 5 bases, V lost 1 base, and 3 bases had no gene match. Germline values: CDR1 LNHNV, CDR2 YYDKDF (reference sequence). The data were produced by immunoSEQ multiplex PCR, yet TCRdb's version contains in-frame clones alone and is incomplete. The table lists 2 million to 2.5 million clones, approximately 93% of them singletons. Details on this clone: Its antigen is not identified.

Study-level points and caveats: It was observed that roughly 5% of naive CD4 clonotypes were shared across several donors.

The TCR originated in a man between 18 and 29 years old in good health. Some clones in this sample may be carry-over from other donors' samples. Specimen: naive CD4+ T cells from PBMCs. Stated subset: CD45RA+ positively selected. V and J are TRBV15 and TRBJ2-2; TRBD2 aligns across 11 bases. CDR3 DNA sequence: TGTGCCACCAGCAGAGGCTGGACTAGCGGGACCGGGGAGCTGTTTTTT. It codes for CATSRGWTSGTGELFF.